Below, 26 T cell receptor beta chains from the same sample are listed, as sequenced in a study of cytomegalovirus exposure and HLA in healthy donors. The primer mix had 60 Vbeta and 13 Jbeta primers. Sequencing used immunoSEQ multiplex PCR; TCRdb keeps in-frame clones, though not all of them. The sample records some 130,000 clones, approximately 84% being singletons. Sequencing was done on a sample of PBMCs. Source of these receptors: a woman aged 18-35 years in good health and CMV-seronegative.

This rearrangement joins TRBV18 to TRBJ1-3; 8 bases fit TRBD1. The CDR3 loop spans 18 amino acids. Germline V gene lookup returns CDR1 KGHSH and CDR2 LQKENI. Losses at the gene ends were 0 bases for V and 4 bases for J; bases not matched to a gene: 11. DNA for the CDR3: TGTGCCAGCTCACCACCGATGGGACAGGATGCGGCGGGAAACACCATATATTTT. Amino acid sequence: CASSPPMGQDAAGNTIYF.

The rearrangement joins TRBV7-6 to TRBJ2-3; 10 positions agree with TRBD2. This CDR3 is built from 16 residues. Per the germline V gene, CDR1 is SGHVS and CDR2 is FNYEAQ. The ends lost 4 bases at V and 6 bases at J; junction bases unmatched: 10. CDR3 DNA: TGTGCCAGCAGCTCCGCTCGGACTAGCGGCGATGATACGCAGTATTTT. This gives the protein CASSSARTSGDDTQYF.

This clone was seen only once. The chain links TRBV15 to TRBJ1-5; D unresolved. The CDR3 covers 17 residues. V lost 3 bases to trimming and J lost 1 base, with 16 bases between them. Looked up from germline, CDR1 is LNHNV and CDR2 is YYDKDF (reference sequence). CDR3: CATSSTRLSNSNQPQHF. In nucleotides, the CDR3 is TGTGCCACCAGCAGCACGAGATTGTCCAACAGCAATCAGCCCCAGCATTTT.

The rearrangement links TRBV27 to TRBJ2-1; 9 bases are a match to TRBD2. The V gene's germline CDR1 is MNHEY and CDR2 SMNVEV (reference sequence). The V and J ends lost 2 bases and 6 bases, in that order; junction bases with no gene match: 8. The CDR3 covers 16 residues. The CDR3: CASSLLVVAGVNEQFF. The CDR3 DNA reads as TGTGCCAGCAGTTTACTCGTGGTAGCGGGAGTCAATGAGCAGTTCTTC.

The gene calls are TRBV9 and TRBJ2-2; TRBD2 agrees at 13 bases. CDR1 is SGDLS, CDR2 YYNGEE, per germline. The J segment lost 11 bases and the V segment lost 5 bases, leaving 9 bases of the junction unmatched. This CDR3 has 15 residues. CDR3 residues: CASSRTSGRFQELFF. The DNA of the CDR3 is TGTGCCAGCAGTCGGACTAGCGGGAGATTTCAAGAGCTGTTTTTT.

This sequence joins TRBV19 and TRBJ1-1; D is undetermined. The germline gives CDR1 LNHDA, CDR2 SQIVND (reference sequence). CDR3 length: 14 residues. V was pared by 7 bases and J by 2 bases, with 14 bases between. In DNA form, the CDR3 reads TGTGCCAGTAACCACAGAGACGAAAACACTGAAGCTTTCTTT. It yields the protein CASNHRDENTEAFF.

The chain couples TRBV7-9 to TRBJ2-1, with TRBD2 matching 15 bases. Trimming removed 8 bases from V and 5 bases from J; junction bases left unmatched: 4. The CDR3 spans 15 residues. CDR1 is SEHNR and CDR2 is FQNEAQ in the germline V gene (reference sequence). CDR3 nucleotides: TGTGCCAGCGGGACTAGCGGGAGGCCCAACAATGAGCAGTTCTTC. Its protein product is CASGTSGRPNNEQFF.

The table lists this clone with a count of one. J is TRBJ2-2 and V is TRBV5-6, with D possibly matching TRBD1 (7 bases). The ends were cut back, 6 bases at V and 5 bases at J, with 20 bases in the middle. This CDR3 has 16 amino acids. From germline, CDR1 is SGHDT and CDR2 YYEEEE. The CDR3 loop is CASTPLMAGGTGELFF. In nucleotides, the CDR3 is TGTGCCAGCACCCCGCTTATGGCAGGGGGGACCGGGGAGCTGTTTTTT.

The genes are TRBV12-5 and TRBJ2-5, with 8 bases lining up with TRBD2. V shed 3 bases and J 5 bases; nucleotides not matched to a gene: 11. Germline V gene lookup returns CDR1 LGHNT and CDR2 FRNRAP. The CDR3 spans 16 residues. CDR3 loop: CASGLIRAGDSETQYF. The CDR3 nucleotides are TGTGCTAGTGGTTTAATTCGAGCGGGAGATTCTGAGACCCAGTACTTC.

This chain joins TRBV27 and TRBJ2-5, with D possibly TRBD1 on 6 matching bases. CDR1 and CDR2 (germline): MNHEY, SMNVEV (reference sequence). The CDR3 sequence is 16 residues long. The V end was cut by 2 bases, the J end by 0 bases, with 13 bases between. CDR3 loop: CASSLMGTLYQETQYF. The CDR3, as DNA: TGTGCCAGCAGTTTAATGGGGACACTGTACCAAGAGACCCAGTACTTC.

V usage is TRBV5-8 and J usage is TRBJ1-1, with D perhaps TRBD1 (5 bases). CDR1 and CDR2 (germline): SGHTS, YDEGEE. The CDR3 runs to 14 residues. Trimming stripped 6 bases from V and 7 bases from J, with 19 bases between. The CDR3 DNA is TGTGCCAGCACCGCCGGGGGAGGGTACGGTGAAGCTTTCTTT. As protein: CASTAGGGYGEAFF.

The V gene is TRBV20-1, the J gene TRBJ1-1; the D gene is possibly TRBD1 (6 bases). Germline V gene data show CDR1 as DFQATT and CDR2 as SNEGSKA (reference sequence). The CDR3 is 8 amino acids. V was pared by 4 bases and J by 14 bases, with 8 bases between. The CDR3 sequence: CSATDRFF. The CDR3 coding sequence is TGCAGTGCTACCGACAGGTTCTTT.

This chain uses TRBV5-6 with TRBJ1-3; D is unclear. The CDR3 totals 14 residues. CDR1 and CDR2 (germline): SGHDT, YYEEEE. The V and J ends lost 0 bases and 4 bases respectively, with 8 bases between them. In DNA form, the CDR3 reads TGTGCCAGCAGCTTGGCGTGGGCCGGAAACACCATATATTTT. Its translation is CASSLAWAGNTIYF.

This chain joins TRBV19 and TRBJ1-2, with 8 positions matching TRBD1. Germline CDR1 and CDR2: LNHDA and SQIVND (reference sequence). The CDR3 extends over 14 amino acids. V lost 4 bases, J lost 4 bases, and 5 bases stayed unmatched. CDR3 loop: CASSTQGVGYGYTF. In DNA, the CDR3 is TGTGCCAGTAGTACACAGGGGGTTGGCTATGGCTACACCTTC.

The chain couples TRBV9 to TRBJ2-1; a weak D match, TRBD2 (6 bases). V was cut by 0 bases and J by 8 bases, with 24 bases left in between. The CDR3 is 18 amino acids. Germline V gene lookup returns CDR1 SGDLS and CDR2 YYNGEE. The CDR3 region is CASSVERDSLRSADEQFF. In nucleotides, the CDR3 is TGTGCCAGCAGCGTAGAGAGGGACTCCCTGCGTAGCGCGGATGAGCAGTTCTTC.

This clone was recorded once. The chain has TRBV25-1 and TRBJ2-2, with D uncertain. V was pared by 2 bases and J by 4 bases, with 11 bases between. The CDR3 length is 15 residues. Germline V gene sequence: CDR1 MGHDK, CDR2 SYGVNS. CDR3 bases: TGTGCCAGCAGTGAACCTGACACCTTCACCGGGGAGCTGTTTTTT. Its protein is CASSEPDTFTGELFF.

This chain joins TRBV21-1 and TRBJ2-1; TRBD2, as called in the table, went unchecked against the DNA. TRBV21-1 is noted as a pseudogene. CDR3 length: 16 residues. The CDR3 DNA follows: TGTGCCAGCAGCGGTACCCGTAGCGTTCCGTACAATGAGCAGTTCTTC. It is translated as CASSGTRSVPYNEQFF.

J is TRBJ2-1 and V is TRBV4-2; 8 nucleotides align to TRBD2. V lost 2 bases and J lost 3; bases outside the gene matches: 6. The CDR3 loop spans 16 amino acids. Germline V gene data show CDR1 as LGHNA and CDR2 as YNFKEQ. In DNA form, the CDR3 reads TGTGCCAGCAGCCAAACGGGAGGGGACTTCTACAATGAGCAGTTCTTC. Its protein product is CASSQTGGDFYNEQFF.

J is TRBJ2-2 and V is TRBV7-9; no definite D call. The V gene lost 4 bases and the J gene lost 3 bases, with 15 bases spanning the gap. This CDR3 is 16 amino acids long. Germline CDR1 reads SEHNR; CDR2 reads FQNEAQ (reference sequence). The CDR3 nucleotides are TGTGCCAGCAGCTCCCGGCCGCTCGAGGACACCGGGGAGCTGTTTTTT. Its protein product is CASSSRPLEDTGELFF.

The rearrangement links TRBV5-1 to TRBJ1-5, with D hard to call. V was shortened by 2 bases and J by 1 base, with 10 bases between the two germline ends. Germline CDR1 reads SGHRS; CDR2 reads YFSETQ. The length of the CDR3 is 15 residues. CDR3 nucleotides: TGCGCCAGCAGCTTCAATACGGGGAGCAATCAGCCCCAGCATTTT. This sequence encodes CASSFNTGSNQPQHF.

This clone was seen a few times. This chain links TRBV6-1 with TRBJ1-5; possible D gene TRBD1, 6 bases. Trimming took 5 bases from V and 0 from J, leaving 11 bases between them. Germline assignment: CDR1 MNHNS and CDR2 SASEGT. CDR3 length: 15 amino acids. The CDR3 loop is CASSPRTASNQPQHF. As DNA, the CDR3 is TGTGCCAGCAGTCCTAGGACAGCTAGCAATCAGCCCCAGCATTTT.

The chain uses TRBV29-1 and TRBJ2-5, with D possibly TRBD2 on 6 matching bases. CDR3 length: 13 amino acids. Germline CDR1 and CDR2: SQVTM and ANQGSEA. The germline V and J ends were trimmed by 6 bases and 7 bases, with 18 bases remaining between them. CDR3 coding DNA: TGCAGCGTGGTACCTAGCGCCTTGGGGACCCAGTACTTC. Protein product: CSVVPSALGTQYF. Filled out from reference TRBV29-1 and TRBJ2-5, the complete variable domain reads SAVISQKPSRDICQRGTSLTIQCQVDSQVTMMFWYRQQPGQSLTLIATANQGSEATYESGFVIDKFPISRPNLTFSTLTVSNMSPEDSSIYLCSVVPSALGTQYFGPGTRLLVL.

On this clone: Other DNA sequences in the same sample also yield this CDR3. The chain combines TRBV6-4 with TRBJ2-3; TRBD2 agrees at 8 bases. Germline loops: CDR1 MRHNA, CDR2 SNTAGT. After removal of 0 bases from V and 2 bases from J, the junction contained 1 base not matched to a gene. The CDR3 loop spans 15 amino acids. The CDR3 protein is CASSDSGRATDTQYF. The CDR3 DNA follows: TGTGCCAGCAGTGACTCCGGGAGGGCCACAGATACGCAGTATTTT.

This chain joins TRBV7-9 and TRBJ2-1, with 9 nucleotides matching TRBD2. CDR1 is SEHNR, CDR2 FQNEAQ, per germline (reference sequence). CDR3 length equals 14 residues. The ends lost 9 bases at V and 3 bases at J; junction bases unmatched: 6. The CDR3 DNA follows: TGTGCCAGAGGGGCTAGCGGGAACTACAATGAGCAGTTCTTC. As protein: CARGASGNYNEQFF.

V gene TRBV6-5 combines with J gene TRBJ2-7, with 13 bases fitting TRBD2. The CDR3 totals 15 residues. Germline V gene data show CDR1 as MNHEY and CDR2 as SVGAGI. V was clipped by 5 bases and J by 6 bases; unmatched bases: 7. Here the CDR3 DNA reads TGTGCCAGCAGTCGACTAGCGGGAGGACTGGTCGAGCAGTACTTC. Protein product: CASSRLAGGLVEQYF.

V gene TRBV10-3 combines with J gene TRBJ2-3; D call uncertain. The CDR3 spans 14 residues. The germline CDR1 and CDR2 sequences are ENHRY and SYGVKD. V was clipped by 0 bases and J by 5 bases, with 9 bases between them. Here the CDR3 reads CAISESIPGDTQYF. As DNA, the CDR3 is TGTGCCATCAGTGAGTCTATACCGGGAGATACGCAGTATTTT.